These 2 T cell receptor beta chains were all obtained from the same sample, sequenced in a study of blood T cell repertoires in COVID-19. Sequencing used immunoSEQ multiplex PCR; TCRdb keeps in-frame clones, though not all of them. The sample lists 200,000 to 250,000 clones; roughly four fifths were seen once. The sample taken for sequencing was peripheral blood. The receptors were sampled from a woman aged 50 to 65 with acute or convalescent COVID-19.

Notes on this clone: This clone may be a read error of a much larger clone one base away. The chain links TRBV6-4 to TRBJ2-3; 8 bases agree with TRBD2. The CDR3 sequence is 14 residues long. The V gene's germline CDR1 is MRHNA and CDR2 SNTAGT. The V segment lost 3 bases and the J segment 1 base; nucleotides outside the gene matches: 0. For the CDR3, the DNA is TGTGCCAGCAGTGAGCGGGGGGGCACAGATACGCAGTATTTT. It codes for CASSERGGTDTQYF.

The chain recombines TRBV27 with TRBJ2-7, with 7 bases fitting TRBD1. Germline values: CDR1 MNHEY, CDR2 SMNVEV (reference sequence). Germline trimming cut 3 bases from V and 3 bases from J; bases unmatched to any gene: 2. CDR3 length: 13 residues. In nucleotides, the CDR3 is TGTGCCAGCAGTTTGGGACAGCGCTACGAGCAGTACTTC. Its protein is CASSLGQRYEQYF.